This T cell receptor beta chain was sequenced during a study of identical twins. The CDR3 loop spans 12 amino acids. V was cut by 1 base and J by 5 bases, with 4 bases left in between. Germline CDR1 reads LGHDT; CDR2 reads YNNKEL (reference sequence). This clonotype turned up a few times. TCRdb fed the 5' RACE reads into MiXCR, producing one record per CDR3 protein. Of more than 600,000 distinct CDR3 sequences listed, 15% to 20% are singletons. This sample also belongs to another study, concerning T cells expressing NK-cell markers.

Sequenced sample: PBMCs. The chain links TRBV3-1 to TRBJ2-3; unclear D gene. The receptor comes from a woman in her late teens or twenties in good health. CDR3 coding DNA: TGTGCCAGCAGCCAAGGAATAGATACGCAGTATTTT. Translation gives CASSQGIDTQYF.